This T cell receptor (beta chain) comes out of a study of CD8+ T cells in alopecia areata. Findings of the study overall: Sharing of TCRs across patients appeared less clear than in mice, possibly for HLA-related reasons. Tissue-resident alphabeta T cells belonging to normal skin likewise get sequenced within scalp specimens. Scalp lesions, especially in alopecia totalis/universalis, had higher clonality than normal scalp.

The authors extracted RNA and reverse transcribed it into cDNA as the sequencing template. The data were produced by immunoSEQ multiplex PCR, yet TCRdb's version contains in-frame clones alone and is incomplete. Among around 210,000 clones listed, just over 55% were seen once. This clone was counted between two and nine times. What it recognizes is unknown. Germline loops: CDR1 MDHEN, CDR2 SYDVKM. The CDR3 has 15 amino acids. Unmatched junction bases numbered 9, after V lost 5 bases and J lost 5 bases. The source of this sequence is a human donor in good health. Input material: CD8+ T cells sorted from blood. V usage is TRBV28 and J usage is TRBJ2-1, with 7 bases identical to TRBD1. CDR3 DNA sequence: TGTGCCAGCAGTAAGGGGCAGGGGGTAAACAATGAGCAGTTCTTC. This gives the protein CASSKGQGVNNEQFF.